Presented here are 5 T cell receptor beta chains from one specimen sequenced in a study of resident and recirculating memory T cells in vitiligo (dated by TCRdb to 2016 to 2018). Libraries were built with the immunoSEQ multiplex PCR assay. TCRdb stores this immuneACCESS table with in-frame sequences only. Part of the clones is absent; in the studies checked, under half of the shortfall reflects unresolved V genes, and no reason is known for the rest. The sample table contains 70,000 to 75,000 clones; only one count was recorded for 90% to 95% of them. More than 4% of the sample goes to the ten largest clones. The material sequenced was blood. All receptors derive from a male donor with vitiligo.

This chain uses TRBV25-1 with TRBJ2-5; 8 bases line up with TRBD2. J lost 5 bases, V lost 7 bases, and 6 bases had no gene match. CDR3 size: 13 residues. CDR1 is MGHDK, CDR2 SYGVNS, per germline. The CDR3 nucleotides read TGTGCCAGCACACGAGCGGGGGTGGAGACCCAGTACTTC. Translated, it gives CASTRAGVETQYF.

The sample holds a few counts of this clone. The chain uses TRBV4-1 and TRBJ2-7, with 9 positions matching TRBD2. Trimming at V came to 6 bases and at J to 0 bases, leaving 12 bases not matched to a gene. The CDR3 runs to 17 residues. Germline V gene lookup returns CDR1 MGHRA and CDR2 YSYEKL. The DNA of the CDR3 is TGCGCCAGCAGTCGCCCCGTTGTAGCGGGGGACTCCTACGAGCAGTACTTC. This translates into CASSRPVVAGDSYEQYF.

The gene calls are TRBV9 and TRBJ2-3, with 7 bases identical to TRBD1. V dropped 7 bases and J dropped 5; count of bases not matched to a gene: 13. Germline lookup yields CDR1 SGDLS and CDR2 YYNGEE. This CDR3 has 15 residues. The CDR3 reads CASGTRQGRRDTQYF. For the CDR3, the DNA is TGTGCCAGCGGGACCAGACAGGGAAGAAGAGATACGCAGTATTTT.

This clone was seen once. The chain combines TRBV28 with TRBJ1-2, with 8 bases identical to TRBD1. This CDR3 is 11 amino acids long. Germline CDR1 MDHEN, CDR2 SYDVKM. Trimming cost V 4 bases and J 8 bases; bases outside gene matches: 0. CDR3 in amino acids: CASSWTGGYTF. For the CDR3, the DNA is TGTGCCAGCAGTTGGACAGGGGGCTACACCTTC.

J is TRBJ2-3 and V is TRBV27; 7 bases match TRBD2. Germline V gene data show CDR1 as MNHEY and CDR2 as SMNVEV (reference sequence). The V and J ends lost 3 bases and 0 bases, in that order; junction bases with no gene match: 3. The CDR3 is 15 residues long. As DNA, the CDR3 is TGTGCCAGCAGTTTGCGGACTAGGAGCACAGATACGCAGTATTTT. This gives the protein CASSLRTRSTDTQYF.